These 7 T cell receptor beta chains originate from one sample sequenced in a study of blood T cell repertoires in COVID-19. Profiling relied on immunoSEQ multiplex PCR, and the TCRdb table lists in-frame clones only, not all of them. The sample includes more than 200,000 clones, more than 80% of them seen just once. Sequencing used peripheral blood. The receptors here all came from a woman aged 80 or over with acute or convalescent COVID-19.

The sample holds a few counts of this clone. The chain uses TRBV11-2 and TRBJ1-2, with 9 bases that match TRBD1. CDR3 length: 13 residues. J lost 11 bases, V lost 1 base, and 5 bases had no gene match. Germline CDR1 is SGHAT and CDR2 is FQNNGV. CDR3 sequence reads: CASSLGGQGAYTF. In nucleotides, the CDR3 is TGTGCCAGCAGCTTAGGGGGACAGGGAGCTTACACCTTC.

The gene calls are TRBV5-1 and TRBJ2-7, with D possibly TRBD1 on 6 matching bases. V lost 4 bases, J lost 0 bases, and 14 bases lay in between. This CDR3 contains 15 residues. Germline V gives CDR1 SGHRS, CDR2 YFSETQ. The CDR3 DNA follows: TGCGCCAGCAGCCCGGGACACTTAAACTCCTACGAGCAGTACTTC. Its protein is CASSPGHLNSYEQYF. The variable domain in full, with the rest retrieved from reference TRBV5-1 and TRBJ2-7, is KAGVTQTPRYLIKTRGQQVTLSCSPISGHRSVSWYQQTPGQGLQFLFEYFSETQRNKGNFPGRFSGRQFSNSRSEMNVSTLELGDSALYLCASSPGHLNSYEQYFGPGTRLTVT.

This chain joins TRBV7-3 and TRBJ2-1; maybe TRBD2 (5 bases). Germline lookup yields CDR1 SGHTA and CDR2 FQGTGA. Trimming shortened V by 3 bases and J by 2 bases, and 8 bases separated the two germline ends. The CDR3 extends over 14 amino acids. The CDR3 spells CASSFSGTYNEQFF. CDR3 in DNA: TGTGCCAGCAGCTTTTCCGGGACCTACAATGAGCAGTTCTTC.

The chain employs TRBV27 and TRBJ2-7, with TRBD2 matching 12 bases. CDR1 and CDR2 from the germline V gene are MNHEY and SMNVEV (reference sequence). V lost 6 bases and J lost 9; bases outside the gene matches: 6. CDR3 length: 13 amino acids. The CDR3 DNA is TGTGCCAGCAGGGAAGGACTAGCGGGAACGCAGTACTTC. Protein product: CASREGLAGTQYF.

This clone was observed a few times. V usage is TRBV28 and J usage is TRBJ1-5; TRBD1 matches 7 bases. V was pared by 5 bases and J by 5 bases, with 6 bases of the junction left unmatched. Germline assignment: CDR1 MDHEN and CDR2 SYDVKM. This CDR3 is 14 amino acids long. The CDR3: CASSNTGAYQPQHF. The CDR3 DNA is TGTGCCAGCAGTAACACAGGGGCCTATCAGCCCCAGCATTTT.

The V gene is TRBV4-1, the J gene TRBJ2-2; D is unresolved. The CDR3 has 16 residues. The V gene's germline CDR1 is MGHRA and CDR2 YSYEKL. V lost 2 bases and J lost 4, with 14 bases in between. This CDR3 reads CASSQIPGSGTGELFF. The CDR3 DNA reads TGCGCCAGCAGCCAAATCCCCGGGTCGGGCACCGGGGAGCTGTTTTTT.

The chain combines TRBV6-4 with TRBJ1-5, with D possibly being TRBD1 (5 bases). CDR1 MRHNA and CDR2 SNTAGT come from the germline V gene. V was cut by 5 bases and J by 6 bases, with 11 bases left in between. The CDR3 contains 13 residues. This CDR3 is CASSTQGGQPQHF. The CDR3 DNA reads as TGTGCCAGCAGTACCCAGGGAGGTCAGCCCCAGCATTTT.